The 8 T cell receptor beta chains reported below all come from one sample, sequenced in a study of cytotoxic CD8 clonotypes in ibrutinib-treated CLL listed by TCRdb under 2021. Libraries were built with the immunoSEQ multiplex PCR assay. In TCRdb, the immuneACCESS table is reduced to in-frame sequences with V and J assigned. These tables do not hold every clone; where another copy was compared, an unresolved V gene accounts for under half, and the others remain unexplained. Counted in this sample were about 140,000 clones; 70% to 80% of them appeared once. The ten most abundant clones make up around 30% of the sample. The sample's time point label, in plain terms: 12 months on ibrutinib. Sequenced material: PBMCs, taken after 12 months of ibrutinib treatment. The origin of the receptors is a human donor with chronic lymphocytic leukemia.

V is TRBV27 and J is TRBJ2-7, with a tentative D call TRBD2 (6 bases). The CDR3 runs to 15 residues. Per the germline V gene, CDR1 is MNHEY and CDR2 is SMNVEV (reference sequence). V gave up 6 bases and J gave up 0 bases, with 15 bases separating them. The CDR3 coding sequence is TGTGCCAGCAGCGGGACTTCCACTTTCTCCTACGAGCAGTACTTC. Protein sequence: CASSGTSTFSYEQYF.

The rearrangement joins TRBV18 to TRBJ2-2, with D tentatively TRBD2 (5 bases). V shed 3 bases and J shed 5 bases, with 13 bases lying between them. The CDR3 consists of 15 residues. Germline CDR1 KGHSH, CDR2 LQKENI. The CDR3 nucleotides are TGTGCCAGCTCACCGACTCGGGGTCATACCGGGGAGCTGTTTTTT. Its translation: CASSPTRGHTGELFF.

The chain combines TRBV4-2 with TRBJ2-3; TRBD1 aligns across 9 bases. Germline V CDR1 and CDR2: LGHNA, YNFKEQ. CDR3 length equals 16 residues. Losses at the gene ends were 1 base for V and 4 bases for J; bases not matched to a gene: 6. The CDR3 loop reads CASSQAGTGKADTQYF. The CDR3 DNA reads TGTGCCAGCAGCCAAGCCGGGACAGGGAAGGCAGATACGCAGTATTTT.

The chain has TRBV5-8 and TRBJ2-7; TRBD2 might be the D (5 bases). CDR3 length equals 16 residues. Germline V gene sequence: CDR1 SGHTS, CDR2 YDEGEE. V was pared by 0 bases and J by 5 bases, with 18 bases between. CDR3 protein: CASSLATGWATNEQYF. The CDR3 coding sequence is TGTGCCAGCAGCTTGGCTACGGGATGGGCTACTAACGAGCAGTACTTC.

The chain couples TRBV5-1 to TRBJ2-1; 9 nucleotides align to TRBD2. There are 16 residues in the CDR3. Trimming took 4 bases from V and 7 from J; bases not matched to a gene: 12. CDR1 and CDR2 from the germline V gene are SGHRS and YFSETQ. For the CDR3, the DNA is TGCGCCAGCAGCCCCGGGGCTAGCGGGAATAATAATGAGCAGTTCTTC. Amino acid sequence: CASSPGASGNNNEQFF.

The V and J genes are TRBV15 and TRBJ2-7, with D hard to call. The CDR3 is 14 amino acids. CDR1 and CDR2 (germline): LNHNV, YYDKDF (reference sequence). Deletions cut 3 bases from V and 2 bases from J, with 11 bases between. CDR3 bases: TGTGCCACCAGCAGGTTGGGGAAAACCTACGAGCAGTACTTC. Protein: CATSRLGKTYEQYF.

The DNA of the CDR3 is TGTGCCAGTAGTCCCGGACGGGACCCCTATGGCTACACCTTC. Protein product: CASSPGRDPYGYTF. This chain links TRBV19 with TRBJ1-2; D is perhaps TRBD1 (5 bases). Germline CDR1 is LNHDA and CDR2 is SQIVND (reference sequence). The CDR3 is made up of 14 amino acids. Trimming pared 5 bases from V and 4 bases from J, leaving 14 bases between.

The CDR3, as DNA: TGTGCCAGCAGTGGGCAGAGACAGGGAACCGGGGAGCTGTTTTTT. The encoded protein is CASSGQRQGTGELFF. The J gene is TRBJ2-2, the V gene TRBV25-1; TRBD1 matches 7 bases. V lost 4 bases to trimming and J lost 5 bases; unmatched junction nucleotides: 7. Germline CDR1 reads MGHDK; CDR2 reads SYGVNS. The CDR3 has 15 residues.